This T cell receptor beta chain was captured by sequencing in a study of blood T cell repertoires in COVID-19. Study summary: The United States, Italy and Spain were the sources of the acute and convalescent COVID-19 samples. T cells, B-cell-depleted T cells, or PBMCs supplied cDNA or gDNA.

V gave up 0 bases and J gave up 0 bases, with 19 bases separating them. This CDR3 spans 19 amino acids. CDR1 and CDR2 from the germline V gene are SGHKS and YYEKEE (reference sequence). Per the original data handling: Amplification from reference gene primers served as the basis for estimated nucleated cell counts. Repertoires were generated with immunoSEQ multiplex PCR, while TCRdb's copy carries only in-frame clones and drops some. The V and J calls and clone size were taken over from that table, and D and trimming were inferred from the DNA. The sample has 250,000 to 350,000 clones, 83% seen once; the top ten hold roughly 1.2%.

This TCR was sampled from a woman between 50 and 59 years old with acute or convalescent COVID-19. Source material: peripheral blood. This sequence joins TRBV5-5 and TRBJ2-1, with TRBD2 as a possible D gene (5 bases). In DNA form, the CDR3 reads TGTGCCAGCAGCTTGGGTTTTGGTAGCGTCTTCAGCTCCTACAATGAGCAGTTCTTC. The encoded protein is CASSLGFGSVFSSYNEQFF.